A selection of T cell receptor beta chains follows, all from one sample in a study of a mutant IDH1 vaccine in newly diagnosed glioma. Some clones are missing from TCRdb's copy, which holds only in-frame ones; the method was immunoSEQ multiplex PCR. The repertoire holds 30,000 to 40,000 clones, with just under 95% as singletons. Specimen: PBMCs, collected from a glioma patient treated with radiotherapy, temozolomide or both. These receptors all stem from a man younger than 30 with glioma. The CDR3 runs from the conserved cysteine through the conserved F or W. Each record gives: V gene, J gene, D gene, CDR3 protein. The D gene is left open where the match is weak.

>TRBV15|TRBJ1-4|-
CATSRATGEDEKLFF
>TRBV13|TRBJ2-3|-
CASSRKVVSTDTQYF
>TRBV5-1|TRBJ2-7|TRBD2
CASSGRTSGGPYEQYF
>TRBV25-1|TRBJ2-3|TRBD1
CASRATGSTDTQYF
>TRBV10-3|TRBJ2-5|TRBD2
CATRASGREETQYF
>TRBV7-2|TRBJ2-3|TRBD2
CASSLNLAGVADTQYF
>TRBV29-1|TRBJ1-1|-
CSVGETEAFF
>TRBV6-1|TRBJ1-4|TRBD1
CASSDGDRAGEKLFF
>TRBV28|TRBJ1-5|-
CASSFLAGNQPQHF
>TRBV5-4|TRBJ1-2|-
CASSLGQGSGGYTF
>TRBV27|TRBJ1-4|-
CASSGGPGKLFF
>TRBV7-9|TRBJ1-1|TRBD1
CASDAQGASTEAFF
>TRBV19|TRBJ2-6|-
CASSPQDSGANVLTF
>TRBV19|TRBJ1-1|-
CASGTTWAEAFF
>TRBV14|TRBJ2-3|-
CASSQLQGGSTDTQYF
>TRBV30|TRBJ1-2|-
CAWSQGSRFLNYGYTF
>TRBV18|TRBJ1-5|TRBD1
CASSLGQNQPQHF
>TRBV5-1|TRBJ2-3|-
CASSPGGPDTQYF
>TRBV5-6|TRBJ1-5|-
CASSLSQYNQPQHF
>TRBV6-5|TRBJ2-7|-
CASSYSQGGNYEQYF
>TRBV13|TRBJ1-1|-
CASSQSHGAGQNTEAFF
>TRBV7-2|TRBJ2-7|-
CASSQGGSYEQYF
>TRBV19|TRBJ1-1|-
CASSIQGMNTEAFF
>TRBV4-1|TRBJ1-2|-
CASSQDLRTDYYGYTF
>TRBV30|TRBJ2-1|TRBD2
CAWSVQSSGAYNEQFF
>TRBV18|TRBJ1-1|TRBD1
CASSRRGETGTEAFF
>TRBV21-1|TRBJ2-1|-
CASRGGTHSYNEQFF
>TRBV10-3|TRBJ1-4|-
CATSDGWLEKLFF